This TCR beta chain was recovered during a study of cytomegalovirus exposure and HLA in healthy donors. Whole-study results and caveats: TCR beta sequences reportedly predicted most subjects' HLA-A and HLA-B alleles accurately. Around 18,000 TCR beta sequences were associated with HLA alleles at 0.05 false discovery rate in a later analysis. Productive rates of about 87% or about 30% were seen for most TCR beta V segments in an earlier analysis.

The study ran its PCR with 60 Vbeta and 13 Jbeta primers. Profiled with immunoSEQ multiplex PCR; TCRdb holds only in-frame clones, not every one. The sample holds about 190,000 clones. Trimming removed 0 bases from V and 5 bases from J, with 13 bases in between. The CDR3 length is 15 residues. Germline CDR1 and CDR2: MGHDK and SYGVNS. As concerns this clone: Antigen: not known.

The sequence came from a man aged 25-45 years in good health and CMV-seronegative. The chain is built from TRBV25-1 and TRBJ1-2; no reliable D call. The sequenced sample was PBMCs. The CDR3 region is CASSEYREISYGYTF. DNA for the CDR3: TGTGCCAGCAGTGAATATCGGGAAATCTCGTATGGCTACACCTTC.